This is a list of T cell receptor beta chains from one sample in a study of OX40 agonist ivuxolimab in advanced cancers. Assay: immunoSEQ multiplex PCR; the TCRdb copy retains only in-frame clones and omits some. In the table there are 37,000 or so clones, almost 85% of which are singletons. Sequences were derived from CD4+ or CD8+ T cells sorted from blood, sampled in a trial of the OX40 agonist ivuxolimab. These receptors came from an adult with an advanced solid tumor such as melanoma, head and neck, liver or kidney cancer. The CDR3 runs from the conserved cysteine through the conserved F or W. The D gene is left open where the match is weak. Clone size is stated in some rows and not others, as once, few, many or a class when expanded.

j_call | clone_size | v_call | d_call | cdr3_aa | cdr3_nt
TRBJ2-5 | NA | TRBV28 | NA | CASIRAGRQETQYF | TGTGCCAGCATTCGGGCCGGTCGCCAAGAGACCCAGTACTTC
TRBJ2-5 | once | TRBV18 | NA | CASSQGFQETQYF | TGTGCCAGCTCACAGGGGTTTCAAGAGACCCAGTACTTC
TRBJ2-5 | NA | TRBV5-6 | NA | CASSRTRKETQYF | TGTGCCAGCAGCCGGACACGAAAAGAGACCCAGTACTTC
TRBJ1-1 | NA | TRBV6-4 | TRBD1 | CASSDRKGQGANTEAFF | TGTGCCAGCAGTGACAGAAAAGGACAGGGGGCAAACACTGAAGCTTTCTTT
TRBJ2-5 | NA | TRBV11-3 | TRBD2 | CASSLGSPSTSGGAETQYF | TGTGCCAGCAGCTTAGGAAGCCCCTCCACTAGCGGGGGGGCGGAGACCCAGTACTTC
TRBJ2-1 | NA | TRBV10-1 | NA | CASSESKEYNEQFF | TGCGCCAGCAGTGAGTCGAAGGAGTACAATGAGCAGTTCTTC
TRBJ2-7 | NA | TRBV28 | NA | CASSFGDLSSYEQYF | TGTGCCAGCAGTTTTGGAGACTTGAGCTCCTACGAGCAGTACTTC
TRBJ2-7 | NA | TRBV18 | TRBD1 | CASSRGQVYEQYF | TGTGCCAGCTCTCGCGGACAGGTCTACGAGCAGTACTTC
TRBJ1-2 | few | TRBV19 | NA | CASSSLAGAGYGYTF | TGTGCCAGTAGCAGTCTTGCAGGGGCAGGCTATGGCTACACCTTC
TRBJ2-5 | NA | TRBV27 | TRBD1 | CASSFSGTGSLLETQYF | TGTGCCAGCAGTTTTTCCGGGACAGGGTCGCTTTTAGAGACCCAGTACTTC
TRBJ2-6 | NA | TRBV4-2 | NA | CASSQDPGANVLTF | TGTGCCAGCAGCCAAGATCCTGGGGCCAACGTCCTGACTTTC
TRBJ2-7 | NA | TRBV6-1 | NA | CASSEAPGQTYEQYF | TGTGCCAGCAGTGAAGCGCCTGGACAGACCTACGAGCAGTACTTC
TRBJ2-7 | NA | TRBV11-2 | NA | CASSLSDRTYEQYF | TGTGCCAGCAGCCTGTCGGACAGAACCTACGAGCAGTACTTC
TRBJ2-5 | NA | TRBV5-6 | TRBD2 | CASSLVGRGETQYF | TGTGCCAGCAGCTTGGTAGGGAGGGGAGAGACCCAGTACTTC
TRBJ2-2 | NA | TRBV9 | TRBD2 | CASRASGTGELFF | TGTGCCAGCAGGGCTAGCGGCACCGGGGAGCTGTTTTTT
TRBJ1-5 | NA | TRBV28 | TRBD1 | CASSTGGDQPQHF | TGTGCCAGCTCGACAGGGGGTGATCAGCCCCAGCATTTT
TRBJ2-7 | NA | TRBV15 | NA | CATRRGPSGYEQYF | TGTGCCACCCGGCGCGGCCCCAGCGGCTACGAGCAGTACTTC
TRBJ1-1 | NA | TRBV9 | TRBD1 | CASSVPEGGGLNTEAFF | TGTGCCAGCAGCGTACCCGAAGGGGGCGGCTTGAACACTGAAGCTTTCTTT
TRBJ2-1 | NA | TRBV5-1 | TRBD2 | CASSRRLAGGSYNEQFF | TGCGCCAGCAGCCGGAGGCTAGCGGGGGGGAGCTACAATGAGCAGTTCTTC
TRBJ1-2 | NA | TRBV27 | NA | CASSPPLGGYTF | TGTGCCAGCTCCCCTCCCCTCGGTGGCTACACCTTC
TRBJ2-5 | NA | TRBV14 | NA | CASSPGGRGGAETQYF | TGTGCCAGCAGCCCTGGAGGAAGGGGGGGAGCTGAGACCCAGTACTTC